This T cell receptor (beta chain) was sequenced during a study of PD-1 blockade in classical Hodgkin lymphoma (dated by TCRdb to 2018 to 2020). With regard to the full study: Nivolumab dosing was 3 mg/kg intravenously every 2 weeks, continuing until either disease progression or unacceptable toxicity. The study used CyTOF and TCR beta sequencing to define a peripheral blood immune signature of response to PD-1 blockade in classical Hodgkin lymphoma.

The Qiagen DNeasy kit was used to extract genomic DNA both from unsorted PBMCs and from the negatively selected CD4+ and CD8+ fractions. Amplification of TCR beta CDR3 regions was done by immunoSEQ multiplex PCR with primers that anneal to V and J segments. Amplification bias was minimized using a synthetic immune receptor repertoire, and residual bias was removed computationally after sequencing. Per the authors' processing: Repertoire diversity was quantified as the Shannon entropy index using custom Python scripts. Unsorted, CD4+ and CD8+ repertoires were analyzed separately, except in combined analyses where CD4+ and CD8+ sequences were merged in silico. Clonal expansion was defined as a frequency increase of at least 2-fold after treatment compared with C1D1, and clones undetected at baseline were assigned a pseudocount of 0.5. Singleton clones were defined as clones with 0 or 1 copy at C1D1, and non-singleton clones were defined as clones with 2 or more copies. Clones expanded in unsorted samples were annotated as CD4+, CD8+ or unknown by matching protein sequences in sorted samples from the same patient. Wilcoxon tests on paired samples were used to test changes in diversity from C1D1 to C4D1. Imported from immuneACCESS, the table was reduced by TCRdb to in-frame sequences with V and J called. These copies leave out some clones; in studies compared against another copy, an unresolved V gene accounts for under half, and the cause of the remainder is not known. That table supplies the V and J calls and clone size; D and trimming were determined from the DNA. The sample data list about 110,000 clones, and roughly nine tenths of these were observed just once. The ten biggest clones cover about 20% of the sample.

The paper's findings and limits, for the study overall: A significant rise by C4D1 was seen in CD4+ but not CD8+ TCR diversity (p=0.0027 vs p=0.16), with the rise being most apparent in complete responders (p=0.02). Lower diversity was seen in patients whose nivolumab began less than 1 year after ASCT, and these patients were left out of later analyses so that immune reconstitution would not confound the results. Baseline TCR diversity was reported to be lower in newly diagnosed patients than in healthy donors and to be lower still in relapsed/refractory patients. The study was limited to a single clinical trial cohort, and causes of repertoire differences, possibly disease activity or prior therapy, remained undefined. Baseline diversity similar to that of newly diagnosed patients was observed in trial patients achieving complete response, whereas significantly lower diversity was observed in partial responders and progressors.

Ends trimmed: V by 2 bases, J by 4 bases; bases unmatched to a gene: 2. Via the germline V gene, CDR1 is SQVTM and CDR2 ANQGSEA. Spanning cysteine to phenylalanine, the CDR3 consists of 14 amino acids. Kept here is only the CDR3 DNA, which spans 42 bases and is read in frame from base 1. This specimen's time point label, per the study, means: cycle 2 day 1 (C2D1) of nivolumab. Every trial patient had relapsed after autologous stem cell transplantation, and cohorts A, B and C differed in prior brentuximab vedotin exposure. The trial cohort comprised some 60 patients with relapsed/refractory classical Hodgkin lymphoma whose best overall responses were complete response, partial response or progressive disease. Trial patients were treated with single-agent nivolumab in the multi-cohort phase II CheckMate 205 trial. Best overall response was determined by an independent review committee according to the 2007 International Working Group response criteria. PBMCs from the trial were collected at three points: immediately before nivolumab initiation (C1D1), and during therapy at cycle 2 day 1 and cycle 4 day 1. Peripheral blood was collected in 8 mL Vacutainer Cell Preparation Tubes, from which PBMCs were isolated by centrifugation and then cryopreserved.

Concerning this clone itself: Its antigen remains undetermined. It has no much larger one-base neighbor in the sample; base qualities were not kept.

The chain uses TRBV29-1 and TRBJ2-1, with TRBD2 identical over 10 junction bases. This clonotype originated in a human donor with classical Hodgkin lymphoma. The specimen comprised peripheral blood mononuclear cells (PBMCs), sampled before the second cycle of nivolumab. In nucleotides, the sequence is TGCAGCGTTGAACTACTAGCGGGGTACAATGAGCAGTTCTTC. This translates into CSVELLAGYNEQFF.